These T cell receptor beta chains were read from a single sample in a study of beta chain features in type 1 diabetes. Clones were read by immunoSEQ multiplex PCR, and TCRdb kept only the in-frame ones, dropping some. In the table there are about 650,000 clones, roughly 12% of which are singletons. Sequences were obtained from naive CD4+ T cells from blood. Source of these receptors: a man aged 25 to 40 with type 1 diabetes. Both conserved end residues are part of each CDR3. The D gene is left open where the match is weak. Rows give clone size only sometimes, using once, few, many, or a class for an expanded clone.

d_call	clone_size	j_call	v_call	cdr3_aa	cdr3_nt
NA	NA	TRBJ2-7	TRBV28	CASSRHFYEQYF	TGTGCCAGCAGTCGACACTTCTACGAGCAGTACTTC
NA	few	TRBJ2-3	TRBV7-2	CASSLSRGRADTQYF	TGTGCCAGCAGCTTATCTCGGGGGCGAGCAGATACGCAGTATTTT
NA	few	TRBJ2-5	TRBV11-2	CASSSLSGGEETQYF	TGTGCCAGCAGCTCGCTGTCCGGGGGCGAAGAGACCCAGTACTTC
TRBD1	few	TRBJ1-6	TRBV30	CASPTGTSSSYNSPLHF	TGTGCCTCCCCGACAGGGACTTCAAGCTCCTATAATTCACCCCTCCACTTT
NA	NA	TRBJ1-1	TRBV9	CASSAISNTEAFF	TGTGCCAGCAGCGCCATATCGAACACTGAAGCTTTCTTT
TRBD1	NA	TRBJ2-5	TRBV7-8	CASSLARQGKETQYF	TGTGCCAGCAGCTTAGCCCGACAGGGAAAAGAGACCCAGTACTTC
NA	few	TRBJ2-2	TRBV7-9	CASMRGISDTGELFF	TGTGCCAGCATGCGAGGGATTTCGGACACCGGGGAGCTGTTTTTT
NA	few	TRBJ2-6	TRBV7-2	CASSLVRGTQSSGANVLTF	TGTGCCAGCAGCTTGGTCAGGGGCACTCAGAGCTCTGGGGCCAACGTCCTGACTTTC
NA	few	TRBJ2-7	TRBV5-1	CASSFQGSYEQYF	TGCGCCAGCAGCTTTCAGGGCTCCTACGAGCAGTACTTC
NA	few	TRBJ1-2	TRBV5-6	CASSLARGLTDGYTF	TGTGCCAGCAGCTTGGCCAGGGGACTGACGGATGGCTACACCTTC
NA	few	TRBJ1-3	TRBV18	CASSPGMDTSGNTIYF	TGTGCCAGCTCACCCGGGATGGATACATCTGGAAACACCATATATTTT
NA	few	TRBJ2-6	TRBV25-1	CASSESLGAVGGANVLTF	TGTGCCAGCAGTGAATCTCTGGGGGCAGTTGGCGGGGCCAACGTCCTGACTTTC
NA	NA	TRBJ2-7	TRBV7-9	CASSFRRGSAYEQYF	TGTGCCAGCAGCTTTCGACGGGGATCGGCCTACGAGCAGTACTTC
TRBD2	few	TRBJ2-3	TRBV7-2	CASSLSLAGGVVSDTQYF	TGTGCCAGCAGCTTGAGCCTAGCGGGGGGCGTAGTGTCAGATACGCAGTATTTT
TRBD1	NA	TRBJ1-1	TRBV4-3	CASSQGQGDTEAFF	TGCGCCAGCAGCCAGGGACAGGGAGACACTGAAGCTTTCTTT
TRBD1	NA	TRBJ1-2	TRBV6-6	CASSPRTGDGYTF	TGTGCCAGCAGTCCGCGGACAGGGGATGGCTACACCTTC
NA	NA	TRBJ2-3	TRBV7-2	CASSLGRGTDTQYF	TGTGCCAGCAGCTTGGGCAGAGGCACAGATACGCAGTATTTT
NA	few	TRBJ1-2	TRBV14	CASSQESRFYGYTF	TGTGCCAGCAGCCAAGAGAGCCGGTTCTATGGCTACACCTTC
NA	NA	TRBJ2-2	TRBV27	CASGSHWDPPANTGELFF	TGTGCCAGCGGCTCCCACTGGGACCCTCCCGCGAACACCGGGGAGCTGTTTTTT
TRBD2	few	TRBJ2-1	TRBV5-1	CASSFAREGQFF	TGCGCCAGCAGCTTTGCCAGGGAGGGGCAGTTCTTC
NA	NA	TRBJ1-2	TRBV7-6	CASSLAPGQSYGYTF	TGTGCCAGCAGCTTAGCCCCAGGGCAAAGCTATGGCTACACCTTC
NA	few	TRBJ1-1	TRBV9	CASSVLNTEAFF	TGTGCCAGCAGCGTATTGAACACTGAAGCTTTCTTT
NA	NA	TRBJ1-5	TRBV10-3	CAISGGDGADQPQHF	TGTGCCATCAGCGGGGGAGATGGGGCTGATCAGCCCCAGCATTTT
TRBD1	few	TRBJ2-3	TRBV30	CAWSPPGQGRSTDTQYF	TGTGCCTGGAGTCCACCGGGACAGGGCCGTAGCACAGATACGCAGTATTTT
TRBD1	few	TRBJ2-5	TRBV29-1	CSVGQGASSRGQYF	TGCAGCGTTGGACAGGGGGCTTCCTCACGGGGCCAGTACTTC
NA	NA	TRBJ2-7	TRBV7-2	CASKEGYSSYEQYF	TGTGCCAGCAAGGAGGGCTACTCTTCCTACGAGCAGTACTTC
TRBD1	few	TRBJ2-1	TRBV30	CAWSYHRGTNEQFF	TGTGCCTGGAGTTATCACAGGGGTACCAATGAGCAGTTCTTC
NA	few	TRBJ1-2	TRBV6-6	CASSRDSNYGYTF	TGTGCCAGCAGTCGTGACAGTAACTATGGCTACACCTTC
NA	NA	TRBJ2-2	TRBV10-3	CAINRVNTGELFF	TGTGCCATTAACAGGGTGAACACCGGGGAGCTGTTTTTT
NA	NA	TRBJ2-5	TRBV5-1	CASSQAPGRGETQYF	TGCGCCAGCAGCCAGGCGCCCGGACGGGGAGAGACCCAGTACTTC
NA	few	TRBJ2-7	TRBV4-3	CASSHPPRSSYEQYF	TGCGCCAGCAGCCACCCGCCCAGGAGCTCCTACGAGCAGTACTTC
NA	NA	TRBJ1-4	TRBV7-2	CASSLGGVNEKLFF	TGTGCCAGCAGCTTGGGCGGAGTTAATGAAAAACTGTTTTTT
NA	NA	TRBJ2-3	TRBV27	CASRGSWSTDTQYF	TGTGCCAGCAGGGGATCCTGGAGCACAGATACGCAGTATTTT
TRBD1	few	TRBJ1-5	TRBV7-2	CASSLTGGDQPQHF	TGTGCCAGCAGCTTAACAGGGGGCGATCAGCCCCAGCATTTT
TRBD2	few	TRBJ2-3	TRBV7-9	CASSLLAGGQDTQYF	TGTGCCAGCAGCTTACTAGCGGGGGGGCAAGATACGCAGTATTTT
NA	NA	TRBJ2-3	TRBV2	CASRELTATDTQYF	TGTGCCAGCAGGGAGCTGACCGCCACAGATACGCAGTATTTT
NA	NA	TRBJ1-2	TRBV28	CASSFGQGYGYTF	TGTGCCAGCAGTTTCGGTCAGGGCTATGGCTACACCTTC
TRBD2	few	TRBJ2-7	TRBV2	CASSEGLAGNYEQYF	TGTGCCAGCAGTGAGGGACTAGCGGGGAACTACGAGCAGTACTTC
TRBD1	NA	TRBJ2-2	TRBV10-3	CAIGPDRGDTGELFF	TGTGCCATCGGGCCTGACAGGGGCGACACCGGGGAGCTGTTTTTT
NA	NA	TRBJ1-5	TRBV2	CASSVQISNQPQHF	TGTGCCAGCAGTGTACAGATTAGCAATCAGCCCCAGCATTTT
NA	NA	TRBJ2-5	TRBV7-2	CASSLRGSWEETQYF	TGTGCCAGCAGCTTAAGGGGCAGCTGGGAAGAGACCCAGTACTTC
NA	few	TRBJ1-1	TRBV6-6	CASTTDGGNTEAFF	TGTGCCAGCACCACGGATGGGGGGAACACTGAAGCTTTCTTT
NA	NA	TRBJ1-6	TRBV28	CASTPGRGRNSPLHF	TGTGCCAGCACCCCGGGGAGGGGACGGAATTCACCCCTCCACTTT
NA	few	TRBJ2-7	TRBV7-2	CASSLDTPEQYF	TGTGCCAGCAGCTTAGACACTCCCGAGCAGTACTTC
NA	NA	TRBJ2-7	TRBV19	CASSIVPGLLYEQYF	TGTGCCAGTAGTATCGTCCCGGGCTTACTATACGAGCAGTACTTC
NA	NA	TRBJ1-5	TRBV7-6	CASSLAAAGNQPQHF	TGTGCCAGCAGCTTAGCTGCGGCAGGCAATCAGCCCCAGCATTTT
NA	NA	TRBJ2-7	TRBV28	CASGTEQYF	TGTGCCAGCGGTACAGAGCAGTACTTC
NA	NA	TRBJ2-7	TRBV5-6	CASSFPGRYYEQYF	TGTGCCAGCAGCTTTCCGGGACGTTACTACGAGCAGTACTTC
NA	NA	TRBJ1-1	TRBV7-9	CASSFPSTGNTEAFF	TGTGCCAGCAGCTTCCCTTCGACGGGGAACACTGAAGCTTTCTTT
NA	few	TRBJ2-5	TRBV18	CASSTGETQYF	TGTGCCAGCTCAACGGGGGAGACCCAGTACTTC
NA	NA	TRBJ1-4	TRBV30	CAWSGQSMKKLFF	TGTGCCTGGAGTGGGCAGTCTATGAAAAAACTGTTTTTT
TRBD2	NA	TRBJ2-5	TRBV28	CASSLGTSGGETQYF	TGTGCCAGCAGCCTAGGGACTAGCGGGGGCGAGACCCAGTACTTC
NA	NA	TRBJ2-5	TRBV5-6	CASSYIRETQYF	TGTGCCAGCAGCTACATTCGGGAGACCCAGTACTTC
NA	NA	TRBJ1-1	TRBV5-1	CASSYQGSTEAFF	TGCGCCAGCAGCTATCAAGGGTCCACTGAAGCTTTCTTT
NA	NA	TRBJ1-2	TRBV28	CASNRRPNYGYTF	TGTGCCAGCAACAGGAGACCTAACTATGGCTACACCTTC
TRBD1	few	TRBJ2-1	TRBV19	CASSARTGVNNEQFF	TGTGCCAGTAGTGCCCGGACAGGGGTCAACAATGAGCAGTTCTTC
NA	NA	TRBJ1-2	TRBV7-9	CASSQTSNYGYTF	TGTGCCAGCAGCCAGACATCTAACTATGGCTACACCTTC
NA	NA	TRBJ2-5	TRBV9	CASSVSPSETQYF	TGTGCCAGCAGCGTATCCCCCTCAGAGACCCAGTACTTC
NA	NA	TRBJ1-2	TRBV27	CASSAQPPGSGGYTF	TGTGCCAGCAGTGCCCAACCTCCAGGGTCTGGAGGCTACACCTTC
NA	few	TRBJ2-5	TRBV2	CASSEIGEETQYF	TGTGCCAGCAGTGAAATCGGGGAAGAGACCCAGTACTTC